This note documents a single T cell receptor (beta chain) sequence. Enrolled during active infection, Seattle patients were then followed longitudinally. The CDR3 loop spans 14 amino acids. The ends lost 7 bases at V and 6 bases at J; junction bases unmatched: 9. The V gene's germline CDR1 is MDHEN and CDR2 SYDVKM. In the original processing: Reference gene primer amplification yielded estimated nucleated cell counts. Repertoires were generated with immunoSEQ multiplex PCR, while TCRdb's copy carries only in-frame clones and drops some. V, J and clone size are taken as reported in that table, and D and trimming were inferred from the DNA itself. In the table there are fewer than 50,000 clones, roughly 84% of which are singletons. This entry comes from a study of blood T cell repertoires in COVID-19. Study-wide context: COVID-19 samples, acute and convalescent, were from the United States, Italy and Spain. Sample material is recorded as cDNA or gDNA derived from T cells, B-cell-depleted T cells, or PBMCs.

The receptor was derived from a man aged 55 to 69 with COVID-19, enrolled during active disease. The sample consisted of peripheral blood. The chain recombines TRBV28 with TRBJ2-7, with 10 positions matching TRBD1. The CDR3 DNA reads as TGTGCCAGCAACCACGCGGGACAGGGGCGCGAGCAGTACTTC. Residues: CASNHAGQGREQYF.